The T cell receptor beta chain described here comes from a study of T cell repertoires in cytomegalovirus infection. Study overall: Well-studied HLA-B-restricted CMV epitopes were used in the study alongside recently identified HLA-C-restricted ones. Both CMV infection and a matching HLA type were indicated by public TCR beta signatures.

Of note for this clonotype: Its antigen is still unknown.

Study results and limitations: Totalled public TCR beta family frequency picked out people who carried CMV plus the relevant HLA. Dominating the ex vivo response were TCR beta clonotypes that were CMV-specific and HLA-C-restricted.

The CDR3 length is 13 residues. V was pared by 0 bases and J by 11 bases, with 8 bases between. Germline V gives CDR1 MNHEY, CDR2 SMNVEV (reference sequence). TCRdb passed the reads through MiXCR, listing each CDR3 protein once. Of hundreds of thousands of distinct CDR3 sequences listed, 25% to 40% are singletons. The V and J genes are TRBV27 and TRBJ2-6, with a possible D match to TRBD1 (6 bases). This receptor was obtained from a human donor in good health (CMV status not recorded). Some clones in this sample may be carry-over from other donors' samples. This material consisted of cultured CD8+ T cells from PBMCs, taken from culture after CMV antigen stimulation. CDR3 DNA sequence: TGTGCCAGCAGTTTATCGGACAGCTACGTCCTGACTTTC. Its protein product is CASSLSDSYVLTF. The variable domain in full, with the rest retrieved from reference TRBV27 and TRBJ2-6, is EAQVTQNPRYLITVTGKKLTVTCSQNMNHEYMSWYRQDPGLGLRQIYYSMNVEVTDKGDVPEGYKVSRKEKRNFPLILESPSPNQTSLYFCASSLSDSYVLTFGAGSRLTVL.